The 21 T cell receptor beta chains below come from one sample, sequenced in a study of T cell responses to AZD1222 COVID-19 vaccine. This table comes from immunoSEQ multiplex PCR, and its TCRdb copy is limited to in-frame clones, with some not included. The repertoire holds some 150,000 clones, with around 94% as singletons. Sequencing was performed on peripheral blood, taken on day 0 of AZD1222 vaccination. These receptors were obtained from an adult in good health.

The chain joins TRBV6-5 to TRBJ1-2, with a tentative D call TRBD1 (6 bases). The CDR3 runs to 14 residues. From germline, CDR1 is MNHEY and CDR2 SVGAGI. V lost 7 bases and J 2 bases, leaving 14 bases between the germline ends. CDR3 amino acids: CASTRTDSNYGYTF. The CDR3 nucleotides are TGTGCCAGCACAAGGACAGATTCCAACTATGGCTACACCTTC.

The chain recombines TRBV4-1 with TRBJ2-7, with 8 bases that match TRBD1. The ends lost 4 bases at V and 6 bases at J; junction bases unmatched: 17. Germline V gene sequence: CDR1 MGHRA, CDR2 YSYEKL. The CDR3 is made up of 17 amino acids. The CDR3 DNA reads TGCGCCAGCAGCCTTACCATTGGGCAGGGGGCGTCGGGCGAGCAGTACTTC. Translating gives CASSLTIGQGASGEQYF.

J is TRBJ2-3 and V is TRBV7-9; perhaps TRBD2 as D (6 bases). The CDR3 is made up of 16 amino acids. CDR1 and CDR2 from the germline V gene are SEHNR and FQNEAQ (reference sequence). Trimming removed 2 bases from V and 2 bases from J, with 14 bases in between. CDR3 sequence reads: CASSLKRAGTTDTQYF. The CDR3 bases are TGTGCCAGCAGCTTAAAAAGGGCGGGGACCACAGATACGCAGTATTTT.

This chain joins TRBV27 and TRBJ2-7, with D tentatively TRBD2 (7 bases). The germline V gene has CDR1 MNHEY and CDR2 SMNVEV (reference sequence). This CDR3 has 15 amino acids. V lost 6 bases and J 1 base, leaving 16 bases between the germline ends. The DNA of the CDR3 is TGTGCCAGCAGAATAACGGGGGGCCCATCCTACGAGCAGTACTTC. Protein sequence: CASRITGGPSYEQYF.

This rearrangement joins TRBV9 to TRBJ2-7; a possible D gene is TRBD1 (5 bases). The germline V gene encodes CDR1 SGDLS and CDR2 YYNGEE. With 4 bases removed from V and 0 bases from J, the gap between germline ends came to 11 bases. This CDR3 is built from 14 residues. In DNA, the CDR3 is TGTGCCAGCAGCCCCACAGGAAGCTCCTACGAGCAGTACTTC. Protein sequence: CASSPTGSSYEQYF.

This clone was found once. CDR3 region: CASSQGRGVEAFF. In DNA, the CDR3 is TGTGCCAGCAGCCAAGGTCGAGGGGTTGAAGCTTTCTTT. The rearrangement links TRBV3-1 (or the pseudogene TRBV3-2) to TRBJ1-1, with D tentatively TRBD1 (5 bases). Trimming removed 1 base from V and 7 bases from J, with 10 bases in between. The germline CDR1 and CDR2 sequences are LGHDT and YNNKEL (reference sequence). The CDR3 spans 13 residues.

This clone was detected a few times. This sequence joins TRBV7-2 and TRBJ2-7, with 7 bases matching TRBD2. The CDR3 totals 15 residues. Germline V CDR1 and CDR2: SGHTA, FQGNSA. The V and J ends lost 3 bases and 3 bases, in that order; junction bases with no gene match: 8. The DNA of the CDR3 is TGTGCCAGCAGCTTCTCCGCGGGGGAATACTACGAGCAGTACTTC. Its protein product is CASSFSAGEYYEQYF.

The gene calls are TRBV5-1 and TRBJ2-1; D is ambiguous. The V gene lost 0 bases and the J gene lost 9 bases, with 7 bases spanning the gap. The germline V gene has CDR1 SGHRS and CDR2 YFSETQ. The CDR3 contains 12 residues. The CDR3 sequence is CASSLGRSEQFF. In DNA form, the CDR3 reads TGCGCCAGCAGCTTGGGACGATCTGAGCAGTTCTTC.

The CDR3 spells CASSLVSVMNTEAFF. The CDR3 nucleotides are TGTGCCAGCAGCTTGGTGTCAGTCATGAACACTGAAGCTTTCTTT. The chain joins TRBV5-6 to TRBJ1-1, with unresolved D. CDR1 SGHDT and CDR2 YYEEEE come from the germline V gene. This CDR3 comprises 15 residues. Deletions cut 0 bases from V and 0 bases from J, with 9 bases between.

DNA for the CDR3: TGTGCCAGCAGTCCGCGGGGGACCTCGAATTCACCCCTCCACTTT. It translates to CASSPRGTSNSPLHF. The gene calls are TRBV6-5 and TRBJ1-6, with D perhaps matching TRBD1 (5 bases). Between the trimmed V and J ends, which lost 5 bases and 7 bases, there was a span of 15 bases. Germline CDR1 is MNHEY and CDR2 is SVGAGI. CDR3 length equals 15 residues.

The chain combines TRBV4-1 with TRBJ1-5; D unresolved. CDR1 and CDR2 from the germline V gene are MGHRA and YSYEKL. Trimming pared 1 base from V and 4 bases from J, leaving 11 bases between. This CDR3 has 15 residues. Here the CDR3 reads CASSQVLGSNQPQHF. The CDR3 DNA reads TGCGCCAGCAGCCAAGTGCTAGGGAGTAATCAGCCCCAGCATTTT.

The J gene is TRBJ2-2, the V gene TRBV28, with D unresolved. There are 13 residues in the CDR3. The V gene's germline CDR1 is MDHEN and CDR2 SYDVKM. V dropped 3 bases and J dropped 4 bases, with 6 bases sitting between them. The DNA of the CDR3 is TGTGCCAGCAGTTTGGTTGTCACCGGGGAGCTGTTTTTT. It encodes CASSLVVTGELFF.

This chain's CDR3 is CASSLGPIGDYGYTF. The CDR3 DNA reads as TGTGCCAGCAGCTTAGGCCCTATCGGGGACTATGGCTACACCTTC. This sequence joins TRBV7-6 and TRBJ1-2, with unresolved D. V shed 1 base and J shed 3 bases, with 12 bases lying between them. The germline CDR1 and CDR2 sequences are SGHVS and FNYEAQ. The CDR3 sequence is 15 residues long.

This sequence joins TRBV6-5 and TRBJ1-1; no definite D call. CDR1 and CDR2 from the germline V gene are MNHEY and SVGAGI. There are 14 residues in the CDR3. V dropped 3 bases and J dropped 5 bases, with 13 bases sitting between them. The chain's CDR3 is CASSYRTEGTEAFF. The CDR3 region has the DNA TGTGCCAGCAGTTATCGGACTGAAGGGACTGAAGCTTTCTTT.

The gene calls are TRBV18 and TRBJ1-1; D is undetermined. The V gene lost 2 bases and the J gene lost 0 bases, with 10 bases spanning the gap. Germline lookup yields CDR1 KGHSH and CDR2 LQKENI. This CDR3 has 15 amino acids. The CDR3 reads CASSPTADVNTEAFF. CDR3 bases: TGTGCCAGCTCACCAACGGCGGACGTGAACACTGAAGCTTTCTTT.

J is TRBJ2-1 and V is TRBV12-5; TRBD2 matches at 12 bases. The CDR3 spans 19 residues. CDR1 LGHNT and CDR2 FRNRAP come from the germline V gene. Germline trimming cut 0 bases from V and 1 base from J; bases unmatched to any gene: 7. The CDR3 DNA reads TGTGCTAGTGGTTTGGTATTGTCTAGCGGGGGGGTGTCCTACAATGAGCAGTTCTTC. Translating it yields CASGLVLSSGGVSYNEQFF.

This rearrangement joins TRBV5-6 to TRBJ2-7; a weak D match, TRBD1 (5 bases). Germline CDR1 SGHDT, CDR2 YYEEEE. The CDR3 loop spans 15 amino acids. V was pared by 1 base and J by 3 bases, with 14 bases between. The chain's CDR3 is CASSLLGSGNYEQYF. DNA for the CDR3: TGTGCCAGCAGCTTGCTCGGTTCAGGGAACTACGAGCAGTACTTC. Filled out from reference TRBV5-6 and TRBJ2-7, the complete variable domain reads DAGVTQSPTHLIKTRGQQVTLRCSPKSGHDTVSWYQQALGQGPQFIFQYYEEEERQRGNFPDRFSGHQFPNYSSELNVNALLLGDSALYLCASSLLGSGNYEQYFGPGTRLTVT.

This chain links TRBV30 with TRBJ1-5; D not certain. The CDR3 is 13 residues long. The V end lost 2 bases, the J end lost 2 bases, and 7 bases lay between the germline ends. The germline V gene encodes CDR1 GTSNPN and CDR2 SVGIG (reference sequence). The CDR3 region has the DNA TGTGCCTGGAGTCCTGGAGGCAATCAGCCCCAGCATTTT. It specifies CAWSPGGNQPQHF.

Here the CDR3 DNA reads TGCGCCAGCAGCTATTTTGGAGGGCCCTCCTATGGCTACACCTTC. Translation gives CASSYFGGPSYGYTF. This rearrangement joins TRBV5-1 to TRBJ1-2; D gene unclear. The CDR3 spans 15 residues. Germline V CDR1 and CDR2: SGHRS, YFSETQ. Trimming pared 3 bases from V and 4 bases from J, leaving 16 bases between.

The V and J genes are TRBV18 and TRBJ1-2; TRBD1 matches at 8 bases. The CDR3 contains 14 residues. J lost 8 bases, V lost 6 bases, and 11 bases had no gene match. Germline V gene lookup returns CDR1 KGHSH and CDR2 LQKENI. CDR3 region: CASSPSRDRYGYTF. The CDR3, as DNA: TGTGCCAGCTCTCCGAGCCGGGACAGGTACGGCTACACCTTC.

The gene calls are TRBV6-2 or TRBV6-3 and TRBJ2-3, with TRBD2 matching over 7 bases. Germline values: CDR1 MNHEY, CDR2 SVGEGT. V was clipped by 4 bases and J by 5 bases; unmatched bases: 12. The CDR3 runs to 16 residues. The CDR3 loop is CASSSGRRGVVDTQYF. As DNA, the CDR3 is TGTGCCAGCAGTTCGGGCCGCCGGGGGGTGGTAGATACGCAGTATTTT.